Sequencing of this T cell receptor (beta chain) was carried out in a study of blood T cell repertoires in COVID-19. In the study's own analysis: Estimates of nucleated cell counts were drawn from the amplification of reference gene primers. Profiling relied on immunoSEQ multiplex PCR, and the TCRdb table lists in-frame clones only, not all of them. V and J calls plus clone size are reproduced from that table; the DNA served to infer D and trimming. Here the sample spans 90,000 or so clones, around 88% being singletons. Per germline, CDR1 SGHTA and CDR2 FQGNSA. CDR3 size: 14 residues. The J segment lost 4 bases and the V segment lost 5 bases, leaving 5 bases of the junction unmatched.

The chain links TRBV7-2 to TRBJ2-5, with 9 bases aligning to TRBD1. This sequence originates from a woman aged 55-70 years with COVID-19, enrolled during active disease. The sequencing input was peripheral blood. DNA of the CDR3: TGTGCCAGCAGCAGCAACAGGGGGCGAGAGACCCAGTACTTC. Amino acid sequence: CASSSNRGRETQYF. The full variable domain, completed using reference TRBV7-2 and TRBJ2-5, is GAGVSQSPSNKVTEKGKDVELRCDPISGHTALYWYRQSLGQGLEFLIYFQGNSAPDKSGLPSDRFSAERTGGSVSTLTIQRTQQEDSAVYLCASSSNRGRETQYFGPGTRLLVL.